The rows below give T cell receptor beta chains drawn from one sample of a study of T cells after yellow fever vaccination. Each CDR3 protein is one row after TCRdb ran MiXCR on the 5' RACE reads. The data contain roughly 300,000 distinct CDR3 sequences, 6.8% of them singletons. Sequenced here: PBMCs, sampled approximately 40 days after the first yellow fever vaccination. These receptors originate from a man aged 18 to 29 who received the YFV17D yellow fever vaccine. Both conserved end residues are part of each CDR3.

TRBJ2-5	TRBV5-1	CASRVSWQETQYF
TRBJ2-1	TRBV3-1	CASLTSGGAREQFF
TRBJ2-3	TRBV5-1	CASSPRMGSGGRGTDTQYF
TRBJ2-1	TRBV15	CATSREGRSSLEQFF
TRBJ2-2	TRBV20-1	CSATIGTSDTGELFF
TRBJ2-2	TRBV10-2	CATPLGSNTGELFF
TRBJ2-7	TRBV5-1	CASSSEEVWAYEQYF
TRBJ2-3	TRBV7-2	CASSPGPGSDTQYF
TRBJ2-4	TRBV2	CASSEARARPKNIQYF
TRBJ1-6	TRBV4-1	CASSPRDVASPLHF
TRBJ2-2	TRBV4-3	CASSQTKYTGELFF
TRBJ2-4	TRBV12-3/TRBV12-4	CASRPSGAGKNIQYF
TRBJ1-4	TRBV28	CASNPQDTQGWEKLFF
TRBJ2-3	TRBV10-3	CATKGGPPNTQYF
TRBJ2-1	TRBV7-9	CASSLGSQNSYNEQFF
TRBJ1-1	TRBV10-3	CAISESVGRSGTFF
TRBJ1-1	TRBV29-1	CSVLGYEQNTEAFF
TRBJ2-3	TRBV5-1	CASSPGTGVITDTQYF
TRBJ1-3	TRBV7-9	CASSSATGGTGNTIYF
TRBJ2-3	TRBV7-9	CASSPPTSGTDTQYF
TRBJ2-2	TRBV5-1	CASSFSANTGELFF
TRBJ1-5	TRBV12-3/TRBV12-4	CASRMTGSNQPQHF
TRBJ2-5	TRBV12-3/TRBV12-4	CASSLERLAGGRGTQYF